These 23 T cell receptor beta chains were all obtained from the same sample, sequenced in a study of T cell responses to AZD1222 COVID-19 vaccine. The data were produced by immunoSEQ multiplex PCR, yet TCRdb's version contains in-frame clones alone and is incomplete. In the table there are about 130,000 clones, about 90% of which are singletons. Sequencing used peripheral blood, obtained on day 0 of AZD1222 vaccination. The receptors shown here come from an adult in good health.

This clone was seen just once. A single base separates this from a much larger clone, so it may be a read error. The chain joins TRBV5-1 to TRBJ1-1, with D possibly TRBD1 on 5 matching bases. The CDR3 has 14 residues. The V end lost 4 bases, the J end lost 1 base, and 11 bases lay between the germline ends. CDR1 and CDR2 (germline): SGHRS, YFSETQ. DNA for the CDR3: TGCGCCAGCAGCCCCGGGACGGCGAACACTGAAGCTTTCTTT. Encoded protein: CASSPGTANTEAFF.

V and J are TRBV7-2 and TRBJ1-5; TRBD1 aligns across 8 bases. The CDR3 totals 15 residues. Per germline, CDR1 SGHTA and CDR2 FQGNSA. V was pared by 6 bases and J by 2 bases, with 6 bases of the junction left unmatched. The chain's CDR3 is CASSPDRGGNQPQHF. For the CDR3, the DNA is TGTGCCAGCAGTCCAGACAGGGGAGGCAATCAGCCCCAGCATTTT.

This clone occurred a few times. V and J are TRBV19 and TRBJ2-2; D remains ambiguous. The germline V and J ends were trimmed by 1 base and 6 bases, with 15 bases remaining between them. The CDR3 extends over 16 amino acids. The germline CDR1 and CDR2 sequences are LNHDA and SQIVND (reference sequence). The CDR3 DNA sequence: TGTGCCAGTAGTATAGTTAACTCGCCAGGCCCCGGGGAGCTGTTTTTT. It specifies CASSIVNSPGPGELFF. Complete variable domain (other parts from reference TRBV19 and TRBJ2-2): DGGITQSPKYLFRKEGQNVTLSCEQNLNHDAMYWYRQDPGQGLRLIYYSQIVNDFQKGDIAEGYSVSREKKESFPLTVTSAQKNPTAFYLCASSIVNSPGPGELFFGEGSRLTVL.

This clone was seen once. The chain has TRBV7-2 and TRBJ2-5; no firm D call. V was shortened by 8 bases and J by 4 bases, with 17 bases between the two germline ends. The CDR3 is made up of 14 amino acids. CDR1 is SGHTA and CDR2 is FQGNSA in the germline V gene. The CDR3 here is CASLRWAARETQYF. The CDR3 DNA is TGTGCCAGCCTTCGGTGGGCAGCACGAGAGACCCAGTACTTC.

The CDR3 coding sequence is TGTGCCAGCAGTCCAACTGACAGATACACTGAAGCTTTCTTT. Its protein product is CASSPTDRYTEAFF. The V gene is TRBV6-4, the J gene TRBJ1-1, with a tentative D call TRBD1 (5 bases). CDR3 size: 14 residues. Trimming stripped 5 bases from V and 3 bases from J, with 13 bases between. Germline V gene data show CDR1 as MRHNA and CDR2 as SNTAGT.

This chain connects TRBV2 to TRBJ1-5, with 7 bases aligning to TRBD1. The CDR3 covers 13 residues. Losses at the gene ends were 8 bases for V and 4 bases for J; bases not matched to a gene: 5. Germline loops: CDR1 SNHLY, CDR2 FYNNEI. The CDR3 spells CASGDRENQPQHF. DNA of the CDR3: TGTGCCAGCGGAGACAGGGAGAATCAGCCCCAGCATTTT.

The rearrangement uses TRBV4-3 and TRBJ2-3; 7 bases map to TRBD1. The trim removed 4 bases at V and 6 bases at J, leaving 10 bases unmatched. Germline V lookup: CDR1 LGHNA, CDR2 YSLEER. CDR3 length: 15 amino acids. The CDR3 sequence is CASSPRKGGRDTQYF. The CDR3, as DNA: TGCGCCAGCAGCCCAAGAAAAGGGGGCAGGGATACGCAGTATTTT.

This clone was recorded once. The J gene is TRBJ2-2, the V gene TRBV7-9; the D gene is possibly TRBD1 (5 bases). The CDR3 runs to 17 residues. Trimming took 1 base from V and 6 from J, leaving 18 bases between them. Germline lookup yields CDR1 SEHNR and CDR2 FQNEAQ (reference sequence). The CDR3, as DNA: TGTGCCAGCAGCTTAGACGAGTGGCAGGGTGGCGCCGGGGAGCTGTTTTTT. Translated: CASSLDEWQGGAGELFF.

This clone was detected only once. The genes are TRBV9 and TRBJ2-2, with a possible D match to TRBD1 (6 bases). The ends were cut back, 0 bases at V and 6 bases at J, with 12 bases in the middle. Looked up from germline, CDR1 is SGDLS and CDR2 is YYNGEE. The CDR3 is 15 amino acids. Here the CDR3 reads CASSVDWGQAGELFF. CDR3 DNA: TGTGCCAGCAGCGTAGACTGGGGGCAGGCCGGGGAGCTGTTTTTT.

The V and J genes are TRBV4-3 and TRBJ2-7; a possible D gene is TRBD1 (6 bases). CDR1 and CDR2 from the germline V gene are LGHNA and YSLEER. This CDR3 is 16 amino acids long. V was clipped by 11 bases and J by 3 bases, with 26 bases between them. The CDR3 loop reads CARSPPRQVKFYEQYF. The CDR3 bases are TGCGCCCGATCCCCACCCAGACAGGTAAAGTTCTACGAGCAGTACTTC.

V gene TRBV28 combines with J gene TRBJ1-2, with D unclear. The CDR3 runs to 13 residues. Germline V gene data show CDR1 as MDHEN and CDR2 as SYDVKM. The V end was cut by 6 bases, the J end by 4 bases, with 12 bases between. As DNA, the CDR3 is TGTGCCAGCAGCGAGGGCTATGGCTATGGCTACACCTTC. Protein: CASSEGYGYGYTF.

This chain links TRBV3-1 (or the pseudogene TRBV3-2) with TRBJ2-2; D call uncertain. V was shortened by 4 bases and J by 8 bases, with 11 bases between the two germline ends. From germline, CDR1 is LGHDT and CDR2 YNNKEL (reference sequence). CDR3 size: 13 residues. The CDR3 sequence: CASSPTRSGELFF. The CDR3 DNA sequence: TGTGCCAGCAGCCCGACGCGGTCGGGGGAGCTGTTTTTT.

The chain is built from TRBV7-8 and TRBJ1-5, with 7 nucleotides matching TRBD1. There are 15 residues in the CDR3. V dropped 5 bases and J dropped 12; count of bases not matched to a gene: 16. Per the germline V gene, CDR1 is SGHVS and CDR2 is FQNEAQ. CDR3 residues: CASSRRDSAFDSQHF. In nucleotides, the CDR3 is TGTGCCAGCAGCCGCCGGGACAGCGCCTTCGATAGCCAGCATTTT.

V gene TRBV4-3 combines with J gene TRBJ2-7; D gene unclear. V was trimmed by 0 bases and J by 3 bases, leaving 12 bases between them. Germline-derived CDR1 and CDR2 are LGHNA and YSLEER. CDR3 size: 15 residues. CDR3 DNA: TGCGCCAGCAGCCAAGATCTCGCCGCCCGCTACGAGCAGTACTTC. It encodes CASSQDLAARYEQYF.

The chain links TRBV5-1 to TRBJ1-1, with unresolved D. Germline V CDR1 and CDR2: SGHRS, YFSETQ. Trimming removed 4 bases from V and 1 base from J, with 11 bases in between. CDR3 length: 14 residues. For the CDR3, the DNA is TGCGCCAGCAGCCATCATGGGCAGAACACTGAAGCTTTCTTT. It yields the protein CASSHHGQNTEAFF.

J is TRBJ1-1 and V is TRBV20-1, with unresolved D. The CDR3 covers 11 residues. V lost 6 bases and J 8 bases, leaving 13 bases between the germline ends. Germline V gene sequence: CDR1 DFQATT, CDR2 SNEGSKA (reference sequence). In DNA form, the CDR3 reads TGCAGTGCCTCTCACACAGAAGAAGCTTTCTTT. Residues: CSASHTEEAFF.

The rearrangement uses TRBV5-1 and TRBJ1-3; D gene unclear. Germline values: CDR1 SGHRS, CDR2 YFSETQ. Deletions cut 4 bases from V and 4 bases from J, with 12 bases between. The length of the CDR3 is 14 residues. This chain's CDR3 is CASSVNGLGNTIYF. The CDR3 DNA sequence: TGCGCCAGCAGCGTGAACGGGTTGGGAAACACCATATATTTT.

The gene calls are TRBV21-1 and TRBJ1-2. TRBV21-1 is given as a pseudogene. The CDR3 runs 15 residues. Written as DNA, the CDR3 is TGTGCCAGCAGCAAAGGGGGATTAGTACATTATGGCTACACCTTC. Translating it yields CASSKGGLVHYGYTF.

The chain links TRBV6-2 or TRBV6-3 to TRBJ1-2; 7 bases fit TRBD1. The J segment lost 7 bases and the V segment lost 5 bases, leaving 13 bases of the junction unmatched. This CDR3 has 15 amino acids. In germline, CDR1 is MNHEY, CDR2 SVGEGT. CDR3 sequence reads: CASSLLTPSGGGYTF. In DNA, the CDR3 is TGTGCCAGCAGTCTCCTGACTCCTTCAGGGGGTGGCTACACCTTC.

The rearrangement joins TRBV5-1 to TRBJ1-1; D unclear. V was trimmed by 0 bases and J by 7 bases, leaving 10 bases between them. Germline CDR1 and CDR2: SGHRS and YFSETQ. The CDR3 covers 13 residues. The CDR3 DNA reads as TGCGCCAGCAGCTTGGTTGGTCCCGGTGAAGCTTTCTTT. Translation: CASSLVGPGEAFF. The complete variable domain, with remaining parts taken from reference TRBV5-1 and TRBJ1-1, reads KAGVTQTPRYLIKTRGQQVTLSCSPISGHRSVSWYQQTPGQGLQFLFEYFSETQRNKGNFPGRFSGRQFSNSRSEMNVSTLELGDSALYLCASSLVGPGEAFFGQGTRLTVV.

This sequence joins TRBV9 and TRBJ1-6, with 8 bases matching TRBD1. The J segment lost 8 bases and the V segment lost 0 bases, leaving 4 bases of the junction unmatched. The CDR3 covers 15 residues. Germline loops: CDR1 SGDLS, CDR2 YYNGEE. CDR3 DNA: TGTGCCAGCAGCGTAGACCAGGGGGCGGATTCACCCCTCCACTTT. It yields the protein CASSVDQGADSPLHF. Filled out from reference TRBV9 and TRBJ1-6, the complete variable domain reads DSGVTQTPKHLITATGQRVTLRCSPRSGDLSVYWYQQSLDQGLQFLIQYYNGEERAKGNILERFSAQQFPDLHSELNLSSLELGDSALYFCASSVDQGADSPLHFGNGTRLTVT.

The V gene is TRBV30, the J gene TRBJ1-4; D is possibly TRBD1 (5 bases). Germline loops: CDR1 GTSNPN, CDR2 SVGIG (reference sequence). This CDR3 is 14 amino acids long. V shed 1 base and J shed 7 bases, with 13 bases lying between them. The CDR3 is CAWSADSGGEKLFF. The CDR3 DNA sequence: TGTGCCTGGAGTGCGGACTCCGGGGGTGAAAAACTGTTTTTT.

The V call is TRBV12-5, the J call TRBJ2-2; 8 bases fit TRBD2. Germline V lookup: CDR1 LGHNT, CDR2 FRNRAP. The CDR3 runs 18 residues. With 0 bases clipped from V and 0 bases from J, the junction kept 6 bases outside the gene matches. The CDR3 loop reads CASGLVLAAFANTGELFF. Written as DNA, the CDR3 is TGTGCTAGTGGTTTGGTACTAGCGGCCTTCGCGAACACCGGGGAGCTGTTTTTT.